The 18 T cell receptor beta chains given below trace back to one sample, sequenced in a study of T cell responses to AZD1222 COVID-19 vaccine. This table comes from immunoSEQ multiplex PCR, and its TCRdb copy is limited to in-frame clones, with some not included. In the table there are some 150,000 clones, 75% to 95% of which are singletons. Source: peripheral blood, taken 28 days after the second AZD1222 dose. Source of these receptors: an adult who received the AZD1222 COVID-19 vaccine.

The rearrangement uses TRBV4-1 and TRBJ2-3; D gene ambiguous. The CDR3 runs to 13 residues. The V end lost 0 bases, the J end lost 2 bases, and 3 bases lay between the germline ends. Germline V CDR1 and CDR2: MGHRA, YSYEKL. CDR3 in amino acids: CASSQDPTDTQYF. For the CDR3, the DNA is TGCGCCAGCAGCCAAGATCCCACAGATACGCAGTATTTT.

The chain combines TRBV30 with TRBJ1-2; D perhaps matches TRBD1 (5 bases). From germline, CDR1 is GTSNPN and CDR2 SVGIG (reference sequence). V lost 3 bases and J lost 3, with 8 bases in between. The CDR3 covers 12 residues. For the CDR3, the DNA is TGTGCCTGGAGCATAGGGGACTATGGCTACACCTTC. Protein sequence: CAWSIGDYGYTF. The variable domain in full, completed from reference TRBV30 and TRBJ1-2, reads SQTIHQWPATLVQPVGSPLSLECTVEGTSNPNLYWYRQAAGRGLQLLFYSVGIGQISSEVPQNLSASRPQDRQFILSSKKLLLSDSGFYLCAWSIGDYGYTFGSGTRLTVV.

V usage is TRBV7-8 and J usage is TRBJ1-2; 8 positions match TRBD1. From germline, CDR1 is SGHVS and CDR2 FQNEAQ. This CDR3 region has 15 residues. The trim removed 4 bases at V and 4 bases at J, leaving 8 bases unmatched. In nucleotides, the CDR3 is TGTGCCAGCAGCTCGGGGACAGGTATCATCTATGGCTACACCTTC. It encodes CASSSGTGIIYGYTF. Full variable domain (outside the CDR3, taken from reference TRBV7-8 and TRBJ1-2): GAGVSQSPRYKVAKRGQDVALRCDPISGHVSLFWYQQALGQGPEFLTYFQNEAQLDKSGLPSDRFFAERPEGSVSTLKIQRTQQEDSAVYLCASSSGTGIIYGYTFGSGTRLTVV.

This chain joins TRBV5-1 and TRBJ2-2, with 11 bases lining up with TRBD1. The CDR3 has 19 residues. Looked up from germline, CDR1 is SGHRS and CDR2 is YFSETQ. Trimming took 3 bases from V and 4 from J; bases not matched to a gene: 14. The CDR3 sequence: CASSSLDRGRGRATGELFF. In DNA form, the CDR3 reads TGCGCCAGCAGCTCTTTGGACAGGGGGCGCGGGAGGGCCACCGGGGAGCTGTTTTTT.

The V gene is TRBV5-4, the J gene TRBJ1-6; the D is unclear. V was pared by 4 bases and J by 3 bases, with 11 bases between. The germline gives CDR1 SGHNT, CDR2 YYREEE (reference sequence). The CDR3 consists of 15 residues. The CDR3 bases are TGTGCCAGCAGCATCCTCCGGGGCTATAATTCACCCCTCCACTTT. Protein product: CASSILRGYNSPLHF.

The V call is TRBV5-5, the J call TRBJ1-2; TRBD1 matches 9 bases. This CDR3 is 14 amino acids long. Germline lookup yields CDR1 SGHKS and CDR2 YYEKEE (reference sequence). With V trimmed by 3 bases and J by 7 bases, 7 bases remained unmatched. CDR3: CASSSPGQGTGYTF. CDR3 DNA sequence: TGTGCCAGCAGCTCTCCCGGACAGGGGACTGGCTACACCTTC.

This clone was counted a single time. The V call is TRBV9, the J call TRBJ1-1; 7 bases fit TRBD1. The CDR3 has 14 amino acids. Looked up from germline, CDR1 is SGDLS and CDR2 is YYNGEE. The junction had 8 bases not matched to a gene; V was cut back by 3 bases and J by 6 bases. As DNA, the CDR3 is TGTGCCAGCAGCGCCCACAGGGGTCGGGCTGAAGCTTTCTTT. Encoded protein: CASSAHRGRAEAFF. Filled out from reference TRBV9 and TRBJ1-1, the complete variable domain reads DSGVTQTPKHLITATGQRVTLRCSPRSGDLSVYWYQQSLDQGLQFLIQYYNGEERAKGNILERFSAQQFPDLHSELNLSSLELGDSALYFCASSAHRGRAEAFFGQGTRLTVV.

In the case of this clone: Other DNA sequences in the sample encode the same CDR3. The V gene is TRBV5-1, the J gene TRBJ2-5; D is ambiguous. The ends were cut back, 1 base at V and 5 bases at J, with 3 bases in the middle. CDR1 and CDR2 from the germline V gene are SGHRS and YFSETQ. CDR3 size: 11 residues. CDR3 residues: CASSLKETQYF. In DNA form, the CDR3 reads TGCGCCAGCAGCTTGAAGGAGACCCAGTACTTC.

The rearrangement joins TRBV12-3 or TRBV12-4 to TRBJ1-2; weak D call: TRBD1 (5 bases). Deletions cut 3 bases from V and 10 bases from J, with 9 bases between. The CDR3 extends over 11 amino acids. This CDR3 is CASSLGGDYTF. CDR3 bases: TGTGCCAGCAGTTTGGGGGGGGACTACACCTTC.

This clone appeared once. CDR3 in DNA: TGTGCCAGTACCCCGGGGGTCATAGCTCCGTGGGAGCAGTACTTC. Amino acid sequence: CASTPGVIAPWEQYF. The V gene is TRBV19, the J gene TRBJ2-7; D may be TRBD2 (6 bases). Germline loops: CDR1 LNHDA, CDR2 SQIVND (reference sequence). This CDR3 comprises 15 residues. The ends were cut back, 7 bases at V and 7 bases at J, with 23 bases in the middle.

This chain joins TRBV6-6 and TRBJ1-2; the D gene is possibly TRBD1 (6 bases). The CDR3 totals 17 residues. Germline V gene data show CDR1 as MNHNY and CDR2 as SVGAGI (reference sequence). The germline V and J ends were trimmed by 5 bases and 0 bases, with 19 bases remaining between them. In nucleotides, the CDR3 is TGTGCCAGCAGTCTAAGACAGGACCTACCTACTAACTATGGCTACACCTTC. Its protein is CASSLRQDLPTNYGYTF.

CDR3 region: CASSPEQGKRLNTEAFF. The CDR3 DNA reads TGCGCCAGCAGCCCAGAACAGGGGAAGCGGCTGAACACTGAAGCTTTCTTT. V and J are TRBV5-1 and TRBJ1-1; 7 nucleotides agree with TRBD1. The V gene end was trimmed by 4 bases and the J gene end by 0 bases; junction bases not matched to a gene: 12. The CDR3 sequence is 17 residues long. The germline V gene encodes CDR1 SGHRS and CDR2 YFSETQ. Variable domain in full (rest from reference TRBV5-1 and TRBJ1-1): KAGVTQTPRYLIKTRGQQVTLSCSPISGHRSVSWYQQTPGQGLQFLFEYFSETQRNKGNFPGRFSGRQFSNSRSEMNVSTLELGDSALYLCASSPEQGKRLNTEAFFGQGTRLTVV.

This chain uses TRBV27 with TRBJ1-2; 8 bases map to TRBD1. This CDR3 spans 13 amino acids. Germline values: CDR1 MNHEY, CDR2 SMNVEV (reference sequence). Unmatched junction bases numbered 5, after V lost 7 bases and J lost 4 bases. The CDR3 coding sequence is TGTGCCAGCACCACCCAGGGGGCCTATGGCTACACCTTC. Its protein product is CASTTQGAYGYTF.

The V call is TRBV29-1, the J call TRBJ2-2; 9 nucleotides line up with TRBD1. V dropped 7 bases and J dropped 6; count of bases not matched to a gene: 9. The CDR3 runs 14 residues. Germline assignment: CDR1 SQVTM and CDR2 ANQGSEA. The CDR3 loop reads CSASGTGLPGELFF. CDR3 nucleotide sequence: TGCAGCGCCTCCGGGACAGGGTTACCCGGGGAGCTGTTTTTT.

V and J are TRBV15 and TRBJ2-1; TRBD2 aligns across 10 bases. V was clipped by 1 base and J by 7 bases; unmatched bases: 10. Germline loops: CDR1 LNHNV, CDR2 YYDKDF (reference sequence). The CDR3 spans 17 residues. CDR3 DNA: TGTGCCACCAGCAGAGGGGTCATAGCGGGAGGCGGTAATGAGCAGTTCTTC. This encodes CATSRGVIAGGGNEQFF.

The chain uses TRBV5-1 and TRBJ1-1; 7 bases match TRBD1. Germline V gene data show CDR1 as SGHRS and CDR2 as YFSETQ. The CDR3 is 12 amino acids. V was clipped by 4 bases and J by 8 bases; unmatched bases: 5. CDR3 sequence: CASSPETGEAFF. The CDR3 nucleotides are TGCGCCAGCAGCCCGGAGACAGGGGAAGCTTTCTTT.

The chain employs TRBV20-1 and TRBJ1-5; no clear D. The germline CDR1 and CDR2 sequences are DFQATT and SNEGSKA (reference sequence). V dropped 3 bases and J dropped 4 bases, with 10 bases sitting between them. CDR3 length: 13 residues. The CDR3, as DNA: TGCAGTGCTAGTTTTGGAGGGAATCAGCCCCAGCATTTT. It encodes CSASFGGNQPQHF.

V usage is TRBV4-1 and J usage is TRBJ1-2; possibly TRBD1 for D (6 bases). Trimming cost V 2 bases and J 5 bases, with 12 bases left between them. The CDR3 consists of 14 residues. The germline gives CDR1 MGHRA, CDR2 YSYEKL. CDR3 sequence: CASSQLRGEYGYTF. The CDR3 nucleotides read TGCGCCAGCAGCCAACTAAGGGGGGAGTATGGCTACACCTTC.